This TCR beta chain was documented in a study of T cell responses to AZD1222 COVID-19 vaccine. Points from the study as a whole: In a largely white British group with more females than males, clonal diversity was possibly underestimated. Among vaccine-associated CD4 TCRs, coverage spanned spike, with dominance at 160-218 and 743-854. Baseline seropositives among AZD1222 recipients totaled only five or six. Spike-specific TCR breadth and depth rose after two AZD1222 doses.

A remark on this clone: No antigen is known for it.

CDR3 length equals 13 residues. Trimming took 5 bases from V and 3 from J; bases not matched to a gene: 2. The assay was immunoSEQ multiplex PCR, and TCRdb's table has in-frame clones only and misses some. The table shows roughly 250,000 clones, with more than 85% occurring only once. This receptor was identified in an adult in good health. Sequenced here: peripheral blood, sampled on day 0 of AZD1222 vaccination. The chain uses TRBV12-3 or TRBV12-4 and TRBJ2-3; 7 nucleotides agree with TRBD2. The CDR3 region has the DNA TGTGCCAGCAGTGGCGGGAGAACAGATACGCAGTATTTT. As protein: CASSGGRTDTQYF.